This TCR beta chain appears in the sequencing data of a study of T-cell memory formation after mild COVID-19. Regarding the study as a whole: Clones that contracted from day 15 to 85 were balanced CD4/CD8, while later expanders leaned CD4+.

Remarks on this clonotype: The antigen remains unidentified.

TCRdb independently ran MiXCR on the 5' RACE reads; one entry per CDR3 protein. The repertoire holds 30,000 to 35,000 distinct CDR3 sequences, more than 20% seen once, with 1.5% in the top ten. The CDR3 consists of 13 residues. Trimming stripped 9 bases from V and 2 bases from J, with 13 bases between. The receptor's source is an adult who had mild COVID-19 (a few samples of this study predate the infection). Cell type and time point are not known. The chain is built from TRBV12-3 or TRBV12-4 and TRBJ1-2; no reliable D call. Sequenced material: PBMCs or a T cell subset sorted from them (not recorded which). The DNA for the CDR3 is TGTGCCAGTGGGCCGACGGCGAACTATGGCTACACCTTC. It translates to CASGPTANYGYTF.